The 6 T cell receptor beta chains reported below all come from one sample, sequenced in a study of blood T cells in healthy people across ages. PCR was performed a second time for about 7 to 11 cycles using a sample-barcoded 5' primer and a J-beta primer mix. TCRdb re-called the 5' RACE reads with MiXCR, one entry per CDR3 protein. The sample contains 1.5 million to 2 million distinct CDR3 sequences, about 30% of which appear only once. The sequenced material came from blood. Receptor source: a woman in her 30s in good health.

This clonotype was counted a few times. The J gene is TRBJ2-5, the V gene TRBV27; D is unresolved. Germline CDR1 and CDR2: MNHEY and SMNVEV (reference sequence). The CDR3 totals 13 residues. The V end was cut by 3 bases, the J end by 5 bases, with 10 bases between. The CDR3 here is CASSFIVGETQYF. Written as DNA, the CDR3 is TGTGCCAGCAGTTTTATAGTGGGCGAGACCCAGTACTTC.

This clonotype was counted a single time. It is unclear where the CDR3 begins or ends on the DNA, so no DNA is shown, and the CDR3 is as TCRdb lists it. The rearrangement uses TRBV6-6 and TRBJ1-2; the DNA was not used to check the table's D call, TRBD1. With termini counted, the CDR3 has 15 amino acids. Per germline, CDR1 MNHNY and CDR2 SVGAGI (reference sequence). CDR3: CASILGGTGTSGYTF.

This clonotype was detected a few times. This chain links TRBV5-1 with TRBJ2-3, with TRBD1 matching over 8 bases. Germline CDR1 SGHRS, CDR2 YFSETQ. This CDR3 is built from 15 residues. V dropped 4 bases and J dropped 6; count of bases not matched to a gene: 10. The CDR3 here is CASSGGAGGVDTQYF. CDR3 bases: TGCGCCAGCAGCGGCGGGGCAGGGGGCGTGGATACGCAGTATTTT.

This clonotype occurred a few times. The V and J genes are TRBV28 and TRBJ2-7; D perhaps matches TRBD1 (5 bases). Germline loops: CDR1 MDHEN, CDR2 SYDVKM. The V and J ends lost 4 bases and 6 bases respectively, with 16 bases between them. CDR3 size: 14 residues. The CDR3 nucleotides are TGTGCCAGCAGTTCGGTCGTGACAGACTGCGAGCAGTACTTC. This gives the protein CASSSVVTDCEQYF. Filled out from reference TRBV28 and TRBJ2-7, the complete variable domain reads DVKVTQSSRYLVKRTGEKVFLECVQDMDHENMFWYRQDPGLGLRLIYFSYDVKMKEKGDIPEGYSVSREKKERFSLILESASTNQTSMYLCASSSVVTDCEQYFGPGTRLTVT.

Comments on this clonotype: Just one base apart from a much larger clone, this may be a read error. The V call is TRBV13, the J call TRBJ2-3, with D uncertain. The germline CDR1 and CDR2 sequences are PRHDT and FYEKMQ (reference sequence). The CDR3 runs 15 residues. CDR3 DNA: TGTGCCGGCAGCTTAGTGGGGAATGGTGGAGATACGCAGTATTTT. As protein: CAGSLVGNGGDTQYF. Variable domain in full (rest from reference TRBV13 and TRBJ2-3): AAGVIQSPRHLIKEKRETATLKCYPIPRHDTVYWYQQGPGQDPQFLISFYEKMQSDKGSIPDRFSAQQFSDYHSELNMSSLELGDSALYFCAGSLVGNGGDTQYFGPGTRLTVL.

There are a few counts of this clonotype. CDR3 nucleotides: TGCAGCGTTGAGAGGACCCTATCATATGGCTACACCTTC. As protein: CSVERTLSYGYTF. The chain recombines TRBV29-1 with TRBJ1-2; D is unclear. The CDR3 spans 13 residues. Germline V gives CDR1 SQVTM, CDR2 ANQGSEA. Trimming pared 3 bases from V and 5 bases from J, leaving 13 bases between.